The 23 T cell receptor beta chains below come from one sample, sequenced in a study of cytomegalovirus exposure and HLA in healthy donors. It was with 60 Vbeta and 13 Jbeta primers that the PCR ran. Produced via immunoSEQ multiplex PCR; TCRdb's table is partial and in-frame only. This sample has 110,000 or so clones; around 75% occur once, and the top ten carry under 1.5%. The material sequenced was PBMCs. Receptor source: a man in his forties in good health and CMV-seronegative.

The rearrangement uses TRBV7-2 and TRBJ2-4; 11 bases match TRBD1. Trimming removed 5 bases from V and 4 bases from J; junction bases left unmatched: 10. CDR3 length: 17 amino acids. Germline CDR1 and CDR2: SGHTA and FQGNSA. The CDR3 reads CASSEGQGEIAKNIQYF. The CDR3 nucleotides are TGTGCCAGCAGCGAGGGACAGGGGGAAATCGCTAAAAACATTCAGTACTTC.

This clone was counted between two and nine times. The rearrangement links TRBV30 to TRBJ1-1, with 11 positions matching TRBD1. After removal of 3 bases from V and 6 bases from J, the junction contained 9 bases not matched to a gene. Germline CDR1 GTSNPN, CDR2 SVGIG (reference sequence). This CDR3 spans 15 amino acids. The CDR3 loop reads CAWRPGTGGNSEAFF. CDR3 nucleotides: TGTGCCTGGAGGCCCGGGACAGGGGGAAATTCTGAAGCTTTCTTT.

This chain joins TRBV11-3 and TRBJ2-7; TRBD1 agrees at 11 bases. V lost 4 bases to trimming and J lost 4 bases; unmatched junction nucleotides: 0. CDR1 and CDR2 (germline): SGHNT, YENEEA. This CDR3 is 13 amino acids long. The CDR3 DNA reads TGTGCCAGCAGCTGGGACAGGGGGTACGAGCAGTACTTC. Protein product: CASSWDRGYEQYF.

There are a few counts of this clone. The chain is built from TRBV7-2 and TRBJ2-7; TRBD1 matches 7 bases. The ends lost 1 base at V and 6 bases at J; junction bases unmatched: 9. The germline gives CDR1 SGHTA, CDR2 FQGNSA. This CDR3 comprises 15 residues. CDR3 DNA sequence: TGTGCCAGCAGCTTAGATTCACAGGGGATCCGCGAGCAGTACTTC. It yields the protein CASSLDSQGIREQYF.

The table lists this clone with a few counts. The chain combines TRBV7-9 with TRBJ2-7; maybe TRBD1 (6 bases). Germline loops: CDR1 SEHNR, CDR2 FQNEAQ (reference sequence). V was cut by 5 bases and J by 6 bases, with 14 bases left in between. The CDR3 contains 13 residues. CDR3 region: CASSPMAGVEQYF. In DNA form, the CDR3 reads TGTGCCAGCAGCCCGATGGCAGGGGTCGAGCAGTACTTC.

DNA for the CDR3: TGTGCCAGCACCTCCCAGGCGGGGAACACTGAAGCTTTCTTT. This translates into CASTSQAGNTEAFF. This rearrangement joins TRBV7-2 to TRBJ1-1; D gene unclear. V lost 7 bases and J lost 1, with 13 bases in between. Per the germline V gene, CDR1 is SGHTA and CDR2 is FQGNSA. The length of the CDR3 is 14 residues.

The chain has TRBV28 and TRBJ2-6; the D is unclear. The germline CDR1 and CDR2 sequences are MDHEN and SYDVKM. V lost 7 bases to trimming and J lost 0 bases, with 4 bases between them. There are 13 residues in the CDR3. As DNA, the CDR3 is TGTGCCAGCATCCTCTCTGGGGCCAACGTCCTGACTTTC. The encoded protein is CASILSGANVLTF.

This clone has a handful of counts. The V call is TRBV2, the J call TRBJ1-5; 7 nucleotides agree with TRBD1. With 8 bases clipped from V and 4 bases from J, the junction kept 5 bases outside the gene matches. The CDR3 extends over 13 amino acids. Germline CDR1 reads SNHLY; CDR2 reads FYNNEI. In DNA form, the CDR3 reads TGTGCCAGCCGGGACAGCCAAAATCAGCCCCAGCATTTT. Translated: CASRDSQNQPQHF. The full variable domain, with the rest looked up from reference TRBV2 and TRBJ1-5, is EPEVTQTPSHQVTQMGQEVILRCVPISNHLYFYWYRQILGQKVEFLVSFYNNEISEKSEIFDDQFSVERPDGSNFTLKIRSTKLEDSAMYFCASRDSQNQPQHFGDGTRLSIL.

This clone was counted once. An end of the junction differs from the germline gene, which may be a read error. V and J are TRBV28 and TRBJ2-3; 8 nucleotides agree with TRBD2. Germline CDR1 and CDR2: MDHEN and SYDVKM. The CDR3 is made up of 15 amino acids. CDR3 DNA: TGTGCCAACAGTTTTCGGGAGGGAGGCACAGATACGCAGTATTTT. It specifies CANSFREGGTDTQYF.

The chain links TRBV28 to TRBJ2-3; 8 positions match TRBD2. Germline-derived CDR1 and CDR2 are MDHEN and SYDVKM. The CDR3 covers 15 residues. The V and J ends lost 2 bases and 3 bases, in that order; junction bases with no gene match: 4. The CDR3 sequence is CASSLVLAGTDTQYF. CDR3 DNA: TGTGCCAGCAGTTTAGTGTTAGCGGGGACAGATACGCAGTATTTT.

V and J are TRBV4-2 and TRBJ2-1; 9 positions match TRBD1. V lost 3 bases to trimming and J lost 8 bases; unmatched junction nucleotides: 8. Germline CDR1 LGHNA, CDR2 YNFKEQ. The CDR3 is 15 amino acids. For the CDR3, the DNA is TGTGCCAGCAGCCACCGGGACAGGGCTTTCGATGAGCAGTTCTTC. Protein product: CASSHRDRAFDEQFF.

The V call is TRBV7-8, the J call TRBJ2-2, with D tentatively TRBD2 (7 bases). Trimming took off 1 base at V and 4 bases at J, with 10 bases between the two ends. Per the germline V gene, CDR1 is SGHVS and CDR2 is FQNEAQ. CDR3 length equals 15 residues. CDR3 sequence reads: CASSLVGGGTGELFF. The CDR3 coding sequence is TGTGCCAGCAGCTTAGTGGGAGGGGGCACCGGGGAGCTGTTTTTT.

The DNA for the CDR3 is TGTGCCAGCAGCGTCGGCAGGACTAACTATGGCTACACCTTC. Translating it yields CASSVGRTNYGYTF. The chain combines TRBV9 with TRBJ1-2; D unresolved. V shed 2 bases and J shed 0 bases, with 8 bases lying between them. This CDR3 spans 14 amino acids. The germline CDR1 and CDR2 sequences are SGDLS and YYNGEE. The entire variable domain, with the rest obtained from reference TRBV9 and TRBJ1-2, is as follows: DSGVTQTPKHLITATGQRVTLRCSPRSGDLSVYWYQQSLDQGLQFLIQYYNGEERAKGNILERFSAQQFPDLHSELNLSSLELGDSALYFCASSVGRTNYGYTFGSGTRLTVV.

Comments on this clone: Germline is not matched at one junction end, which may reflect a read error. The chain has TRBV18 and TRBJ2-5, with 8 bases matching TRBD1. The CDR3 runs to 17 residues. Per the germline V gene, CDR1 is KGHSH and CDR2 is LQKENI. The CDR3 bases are TGTGCCAGCTCACCACCAGGCAGGGGGCGCAGCCAAGAGGCCCAGTACTTC. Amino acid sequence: CASSPPGRGRSQEAQYF.

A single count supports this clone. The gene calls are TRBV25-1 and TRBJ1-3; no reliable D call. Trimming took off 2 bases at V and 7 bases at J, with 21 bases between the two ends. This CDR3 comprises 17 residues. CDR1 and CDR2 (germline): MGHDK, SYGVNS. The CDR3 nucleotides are TGTGCCAGCAGTGAAGCCAGTGGAGGCCCCACGTGGAACACCATATATTTT. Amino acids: CASSEASGGPTWNTIYF.

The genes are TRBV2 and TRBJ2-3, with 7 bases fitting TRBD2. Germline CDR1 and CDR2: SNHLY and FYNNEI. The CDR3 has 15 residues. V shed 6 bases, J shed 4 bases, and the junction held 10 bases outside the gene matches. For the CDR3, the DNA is TGTGCCAGCAGGGCGGGGGTTAGCCCCGCAGATACGCAGTATTTT. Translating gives CASRAGVSPADTQYF.

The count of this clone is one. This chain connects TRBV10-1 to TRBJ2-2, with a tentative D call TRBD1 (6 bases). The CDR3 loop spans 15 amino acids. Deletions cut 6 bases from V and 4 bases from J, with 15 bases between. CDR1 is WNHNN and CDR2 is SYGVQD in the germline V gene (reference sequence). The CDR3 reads CASSADRIGTGELFF. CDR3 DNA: TGCGCCAGCAGCGCAGACAGGATAGGCACCGGGGAGCTGTTTTTT.

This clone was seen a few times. Here the CDR3 DNA reads TGTGCCAGCAGTTCCCGACTAGCGGGGATGAATGAGCAGTTCTTC. It is translated as CASSSRLAGMNEQFF. The J gene is TRBJ2-1, the V gene TRBV28, with 11 nucleotides matching TRBD2. Trimming took 4 bases from V and 7 from J; bases not matched to a gene: 6. Germline V gene sequence: CDR1 MDHEN, CDR2 SYDVKM. The length of the CDR3 is 15 residues.

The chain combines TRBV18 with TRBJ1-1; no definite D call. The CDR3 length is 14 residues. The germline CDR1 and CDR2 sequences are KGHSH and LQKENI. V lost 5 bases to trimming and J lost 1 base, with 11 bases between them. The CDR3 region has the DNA TGTGCCAGCTCAACCAAGACACAGAACACTGAAGCTTTCTTT. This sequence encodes CASSTKTQNTEAFF.

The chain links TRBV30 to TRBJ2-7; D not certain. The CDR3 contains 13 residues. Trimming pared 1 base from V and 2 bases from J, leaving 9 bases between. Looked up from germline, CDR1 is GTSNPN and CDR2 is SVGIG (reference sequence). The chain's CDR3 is CAWSGGRTYEQYF. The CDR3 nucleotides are TGTGCCTGGAGTGGTGGCAGAACCTACGAGCAGTACTTC.

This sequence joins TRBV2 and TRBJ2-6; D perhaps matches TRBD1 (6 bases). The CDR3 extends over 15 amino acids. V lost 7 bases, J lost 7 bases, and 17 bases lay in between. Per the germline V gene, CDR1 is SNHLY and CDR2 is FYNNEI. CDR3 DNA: TGTGCCAGCACCCTTGCCAGGGGTCGAGCCAACGTCCTGACTTTC. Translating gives CASTLARGRANVLTF. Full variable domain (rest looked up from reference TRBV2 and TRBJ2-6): EPEVTQTPSHQVTQMGQEVILRCVPISNHLYFYWYRQILGQKVEFLVSFYNNEISEKSEIFDDQFSVERPDGSNFTLKIRSTKLEDSAMYFCASTLARGRANVLTFGAGSRLTVL.

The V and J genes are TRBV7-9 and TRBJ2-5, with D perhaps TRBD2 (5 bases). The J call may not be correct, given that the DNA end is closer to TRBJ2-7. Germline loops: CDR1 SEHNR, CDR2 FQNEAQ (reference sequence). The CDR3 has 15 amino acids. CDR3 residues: CASSPEGTPRDEQYF. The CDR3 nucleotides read TGTGCCAGCAGCCCCGAAGGTACACCGCGGGACGAGCAGTACTTC.

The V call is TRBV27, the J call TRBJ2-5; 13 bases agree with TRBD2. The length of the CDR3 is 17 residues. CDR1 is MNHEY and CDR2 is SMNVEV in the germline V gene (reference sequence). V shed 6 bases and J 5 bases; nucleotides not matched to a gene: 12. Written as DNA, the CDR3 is TGTGCCAGCAGACCCGGACTAGCGGGAGACTATGCGGAGACCCAGTACTTC. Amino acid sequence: CASRPGLAGDYAETQYF.